This T cell receptor (beta chain) was retrieved from a study of Tregs in tolerant kidney transplant recipients. This CDR3 has 13 amino acids. Germline lookup yields CDR1 WNHNN and CDR2 SYGVQD (reference sequence). V lost 7 bases and J 1 base, leaving 7 bases between the germline ends. Mixed chimerism was transient after nonmyeloablative marrow transplants from related graft donors. Points from the study as a whole: Few patients were studied, so findings need validation in larger groups. The most relevant donor-specific Treg TCRbeta repertoire apparently came from expansion with activated donor B cells. Biological reproducibility was not directly addressed in this study.

In terms of frequency, this clone is medium-sized (0.01 to 0.1%). Its target is unknown. The read ends 3 residues shy of where the CDR3 ends; the end is completed using the germline J gene. Some clones are missing from TCRdb's copy, which holds only in-frame ones; the method was immunoSEQ multiplex PCR. This listing includes roughly 15,000 clones. The material was CD4+ T cells from blood (PBMCs), obtained 12 months after the transplant. This TCR derives from a human patient who received a combined kidney and bone marrow transplant. T cells may partly derive from the graft donor. J is TRBJ1-4 and V is TRBV10-1; no firm D call. The sequenced part of the CDR3 DNA is TGCGCCAGCACAGGCCTAACTAATGAAAAA. Residues: CASTGLTNEK. The whole CDR3 reads CASTGLTNEKLFF.